A selection of T cell receptor beta chains follows, all from one sample in a study of radiotherapy plus CTLA-4 blockade in lung cancer. TCRdb's copy holds only in-frame clones and misses some; the assay was immunoSEQ multiplex PCR. The sample has about 95,000 clones; approximately 83% are singletons. The source material was peripheral blood, sampled from a patient treated with radiotherapy plus ipilimumab. The receptors were sampled from a human donor with non-small cell lung cancer who had stable disease on radiotherapy plus ipilimumab. Both conserved end residues are part of each CDR3. D genes are given only for firm matches. Clone size is given for some rows only: seen once, a few or many times, or a class if the clone is expanded.

d_call,v_call,clone_size,j_call,cdr3_aa,cdr3_nt
TRBD1,TRBV7-9,NA,TRBJ2-1,CASSLPRPGQGLRNEQFF,TGTGCCAGCAGCTTACCACGACCGGGACAGGGGTTAAGGAATGAGCAGTTCTTC
TRBD1,TRBV10-3,NA,TRBJ1-2,CAISFDRGTDGYTF,TGTGCCATCTCTTTCGACAGGGGGACGGATGGCTACACCTTC
TRBD2,TRBV5-1,NA,TRBJ2-1,CASSLVVAGEGEQFF,TGCGCCAGCAGCTTGGTGGTAGCGGGAGAGGGTGAGCAGTTCTTC
TRBD1,TRBV4-1,NA,TRBJ1-1,CASSQVWDSQAFF,TGCGCCAGCAGCCAAGTTTGGGACAGTCAAGCTTTCTTT
NA,TRBV6-1,NA,TRBJ2-5,CASSVGGLETQYF,TGTGCCAGCAGTGTGGGGGGGCTGGAGACCCAGTACTTC
NA,TRBV18,few,TRBJ2-3,CASSPQSDTQYF,TGTGCCAGCTCACCACAGTCCGATACGCAGTATTTT
NA,TRBV29-1,NA,TRBJ2-1,CSVERVNEQFF,TGCAGCGTTGAAAGGGTTAATGAGCAGTTCTTC
TRBD1,TRBV6-5,NA,TRBJ1-2,CASRKQGADGYTF,TGTGCCAGCAGGAAACAGGGGGCAGACGGCTACACCTTC
TRBD2,TRBV5-1,NA,TRBJ2-7,CASSLAGSSYEQYF,TGCGCCAGCAGCTTAGCGGGGAGCTCCTACGAGCAGTACTTC
NA,TRBV15,NA,TRBJ2-7,CATSLGPGAFNYEQYF,TGTGCCACCAGCCTGGGGCCGGGGGCATTCAATTACGAGCAGTACTTC
TRBD1,TRBV9,once,TRBJ1-2,CASSVAATGRVGYTF,TGTGCCAGCAGCGTAGCCGCGACAGGGAGGGTGGGCTACACCTTC
NA,TRBV7-8,NA,TRBJ1-1,CASSLVVRADQAFF,TGTGCCAGCAGCTTAGTGGTCCGGGCCGACCAAGCTTTCTTT
NA,TRBV28,NA,TRBJ1-2,CASSRDRGYTF,TGTGCCAGCAGTCGGGACCGCGGCTACACCTTC
NA,TRBV5-1,NA,TRBJ2-1,CASMVYNEQFF,TGCGCCAGCATGGTCTACAATGAGCAGTTCTTC
TRBD2,TRBV5-8,NA,TRBJ2-2,CASTRSLAGGVRTGELFF,TGTGCCAGCACCCGATCACTAGCGGGAGGGGTTCGGACCGGGGAGCTGTTTTTT
NA,TRBV6-1,NA,TRBJ1-2,CASSEWGYTF,TGTGCCAGCAGTGAATGGGGGTACACCTTC
NA,TRBV6-5,NA,TRBJ1-5,CASSRGGAGNQPQHF,TGTGCCAGCTCCCGAGGCGGGGCGGGGAATCAGCCCCAGCATTTT
NA,TRBV6-5,NA,TRBJ1-2,CASKEGGPYGYTF,TGTGCCAGCAAAGAGGGAGGCCCGTATGGCTACACCTTC
TRBD2,TRBV15,NA,TRBJ2-7,CATSRVAGSAFYEQYF,TGTGCCACCAGCAGAGTAGCGGGGAGCGCCTTCTACGAGCAGTACTTC
TRBD2,TRBV7-3,NA,TRBJ2-1,CASSGVVSGNGEQFF,TGTGCCAGCAGCGGGGTGGTTAGCGGGAACGGTGAGCAGTTCTTC
NA,TRBV4-2,NA,TRBJ2-4,CASSQDRGPPKNIQYF,TGTGCCAGCAGCCAAGATCGGGGGCCCCCCAAAAACATTCAGTACTTC
NA,TRBV5-4,few,TRBJ2-7,CASSSQDAGSYEQYF,TGTGCCAGCAGCTCCCAGGACGCAGGCTCCTACGAGCAGTACTTC
TRBD1,TRBV6-5,NA,TRBJ1-6,CASSLQGVAYNSPLHF,TGTGCCAGCAGTTTACAGGGGGTAGCCTATAATTCACCCCTCCACTTT
TRBD1,TRBV5-1,NA,TRBJ1-1,CASSFTGGAEAFF,TGCGCCAGCAGCTTCACAGGGGGCGCGGAAGCTTTCTTT
NA,TRBV7-8,NA,TRBJ2-7,CASSLIGTGAYEQYF,TGTGCCAGCAGCTTGATCGGTACGGGGGCCTACGAGCAGTACTTC